The 14 T cell receptor beta chains below were found in one sample sequenced in a study of blood T cell repertoires in COVID-19. Profiled with immunoSEQ multiplex PCR; TCRdb holds only in-frame clones, not every one. Among 300,000 or so clones, under 90% were seen once, and the ten largest hold roughly 2.9%. The sample was PBMCs or T cells enriched from blood (not recorded which). All receptors derive from a woman aged 45-59 years who had been exposed to COVID-19.

The chain uses TRBV10-3 and TRBJ2-2; D may be TRBD1 (6 bases). V was cut by 3 bases and J by 4 bases, with 15 bases left in between. CDR1 and CDR2 (germline): ENHRY, SYGVKD. The CDR3 totals 16 residues. CDR3 sequence: CAISDNIRGGTGELFF. DNA for the CDR3: TGTGCCATCAGTGACAATATAAGAGGGGGCACCGGGGAGCTGTTTTTT.

The rearrangement joins TRBV7-2 to TRBJ1-1, with D uncertain. V was trimmed by 5 bases and J by 3 bases, leaving 7 bases between them. Germline CDR1 and CDR2: SGHTA and FQGNSA. The CDR3 runs 12 residues. The CDR3 reads CASSMAYTEAFF. The CDR3 bases are TGTGCCAGCAGCATGGCCTACACTGAAGCTTTCTTT.

The J gene is TRBJ2-3, the V gene TRBV11-2; maybe TRBD2 (5 bases). The CDR3 contains 15 residues. Deletions cut 3 bases from V and 0 bases from J, with 10 bases between. Per the germline V gene, CDR1 is SGHAT and CDR2 is FQNNGV. The DNA for the CDR3 is TGTGCCAGCAGCTTTCGGGGTACGAGCACAGATACGCAGTATTTT. Translating gives CASSFRGTSTDTQYF.

J is TRBJ2-7 and V is TRBV28; 8 bases match TRBD1. CDR3 length: 14 amino acids. Germline assignment: CDR1 MDHEN and CDR2 SYDVKM. Germline trimming cut 3 bases from V and 4 bases from J; bases unmatched to any gene: 5. CDR3 coding DNA: TGTGCCAGCAGTTTGGTCAGGGGGCAATACGAGCAGTACTTC. Its protein is CASSLVRGQYEQYF. Filled out from reference TRBV28 and TRBJ2-7, the complete variable domain reads DVKVTQSSRYLVKRTGEKVFLECVQDMDHENMFWYRQDPGLGLRLIYFSYDVKMKEKGDIPEGYSVSREKKERFSLILESASTNQTSMYLCASSLVRGQYEQYFGPGTRLTVT.

The J gene is TRBJ2-5, the V gene TRBV28; 7 nucleotides align to TRBD2. In germline, CDR1 is MDHEN, CDR2 SYDVKM. CDR3 length: 15 amino acids. V lost 8 bases, J lost 2 bases, and 11 bases stayed unmatched. The CDR3 nucleotides read TGTGCCAGCGGGCTCTCTGGCGGGGGACAAGAGACCCAGTACTTC. Encoded protein: CASGLSGGGQETQYF. Filled out from reference TRBV28 and TRBJ2-5, the complete variable domain reads DVKVTQSSRYLVKRTGEKVFLECVQDMDHENMFWYRQDPGLGLRLIYFSYDVKMKEKGDIPEGYSVSREKKERFSLILESASTNQTSMYLCASGLSGGGQETQYFGPGTRLLVL.

This chain connects TRBV5-1 to TRBJ2-1, with 9 bases aligning to TRBD2. The CDR3 totals 15 residues. Germline V gene sequence: CDR1 SGHRS, CDR2 YFSETQ. V was pared by 4 bases and J by 7 bases, with 9 bases of the junction left unmatched. The CDR3 protein is CASSPRSGGRNEQFF. The CDR3 coding sequence is TGCGCCAGCAGCCCTCGTAGCGGGGGCCGGAATGAGCAGTTCTTC.

This chain joins TRBV28 and TRBJ2-5; TRBD1 aligns across 9 bases. Looked up from germline, CDR1 is MDHEN and CDR2 is SYDVKM. There are 15 residues in the CDR3. The V and J ends lost 7 bases and 5 bases, in that order; junction bases with no gene match: 11. The CDR3 protein is CASTTGTGITETQYF. CDR3 DNA sequence: TGTGCCAGCACCACCGGGACAGGGATTACGGAGACCCAGTACTTC. The full variable domain, its missing parts supplied by reference TRBV28 and TRBJ2-5, is DVKVTQSSRYLVKRTGEKVFLECVQDMDHENMFWYRQDPGLGLRLIYFSYDVKMKEKGDIPEGYSVSREKKERFSLILESASTNQTSMYLCASTTGTGITETQYFGPGTRLLVL.

J is TRBJ1-5 and V is TRBV28, with a tentative D call TRBD1 (5 bases). Germline CDR1 reads MDHEN; CDR2 reads SYDVKM. The CDR3 loop spans 15 amino acids. V was cut by 5 bases and J by 2 bases, with 13 bases left in between. CDR3 nucleotides: TGTGCCAGCAGTCCCCCAGGGCCGGGCAATCAGCCCCAGCATTTT. It translates to CASSPPGPGNQPQHF. Using reference TRBV28 and TRBJ1-5 for the parts outside the CDR3, the full variable domain is DVKVTQSSRYLVKRTGEKVFLECVQDMDHENMFWYRQDPGLGLRLIYFSYDVKMKEKGDIPEGYSVSREKKERFSLILESASTNQTSMYLCASSPPGPGNQPQHFGDGTRLSIL.

V usage is TRBV28 and J usage is TRBJ2-5; TRBD2 matches at 10 bases. The germline V gene has CDR1 MDHEN and CDR2 SYDVKM. With 4 bases clipped from V and 5 bases from J, the junction kept 7 bases outside the gene matches. The CDR3 loop spans 15 amino acids. The CDR3: CASSWSGGAVETQYF. CDR3 coding DNA: TGTGCCAGCAGTTGGAGCGGGGGGGCGGTGGAGACCCAGTACTTC.

CDR3 region: CASSLVAGAQETQYF. CDR3 DNA sequence: TGCGCCAGCAGCTTGGTTGCAGGGGCCCAAGAGACCCAGTACTTC. V and J are TRBV5-1 and TRBJ2-5; weak D call: TRBD1 (6 bases). V lost 0 bases and J 1 base, leaving 10 bases between the germline ends. The CDR3 totals 15 residues. Germline V gene lookup returns CDR1 SGHRS and CDR2 YFSETQ.

The chain has TRBV19 and TRBJ2-1; 8 bases match TRBD2. The CDR3 consists of 18 residues. CDR1 and CDR2 from the germline V gene are LNHDA and SQIVND (reference sequence). The V and J ends lost 0 bases and 1 base, in that order; junction bases with no gene match: 8. For the CDR3, the DNA is TGTGCCAGTAGTATAGATCGGACTCCGGGAGGGTCCTACAATGAGCAGTTCTTC. The encoded protein is CASSIDRTPGGSYNEQFF. The full variable domain, with the rest looked up from reference TRBV19 and TRBJ2-1, is DGGITQSPKYLFRKEGQNVTLSCEQNLNHDAMYWYRQDPGQGLRLIYYSQIVNDFQKGDIAEGYSVSREKKESFPLTVTSAQKNPTAFYLCASSIDRTPGGSYNEQFFGPGTRLTVL.

This chain joins TRBV4-1 and TRBJ1-2; no clear D. The ends were cut back, 0 bases at V and 8 bases at J, with 16 bases in the middle. This CDR3 comprises 15 residues. Germline CDR1 and CDR2: MGHRA and YSYEKL. The DNA for the CDR3 is TGCGCCAGCAGCCAAGACCCCGGCGTCCGGGGAGGCTACACCTTC. Translated: CASSQDPGVRGGYTF.

The V gene is TRBV5-1, the J gene TRBJ1-2, with TRBD1 matching 8 bases. Germline CDR1 reads SGHRS; CDR2 reads YFSETQ. This CDR3 region has 15 residues. V was clipped by 4 bases and J by 0 bases; unmatched bases: 5. DNA of the CDR3: TGCGCCAGCAGCGCTCGGACAGGGACTAACTATGGCTACACCTTC. Translated: CASSARTGTNYGYTF.

The chain uses TRBV28 and TRBJ1-4; D may be TRBD1 (6 bases). Trimming stripped 6 bases from V and 0 bases from J, with 14 bases between. From germline, CDR1 is MDHEN and CDR2 SYDVKM. The CDR3 spans 16 residues. This CDR3 reads CASRPTGLATNEKLFF. CDR3 sequence (DNA): TGTGCCAGCAGGCCAACAGGGCTTGCAACTAATGAAAAACTGTTTTTT.